This TCR beta chain was recorded in a study of blood T cell repertoires in COVID-19 (dated by TCRdb to about 2020). General notes on the study: Collaborator samples came from the United States, Italy and Spain and covered acute and convalescent phases of COVID-19. Where available, HLA class I and class II types were obtained from metadata supplied by the sample provider rather than from assay-based typing. The material from the prospective study consisted of cDNA or gDNA derived from T cells, B-cell-depleted T cells, or PBMCs. The samples were drawn from two sources: the first 160 participants of the ongoing ImmuneRACE study, and 1,200 or so subjects contributed by 6 global collaborators. A freely available public database, intended as a resource for researchers studying the immune response to SARS-CoV-2, is where the repertoires were released. The dataset comprised deeply sampled blood TCRbeta repertoires from subjects exposed to, actively infected with, or recovered from COVID-19. The sample metadata nearly always contained a de-identified subject ID, COVID-19 status, age in years and sex. Study-wide findings and limitations: The quantity of clinical and demographic metadata differed by source and by participant and was supplied without curation.

With respect to this clone: Its antigen specificity is not known. Per-base qualities were not stored, and no clone one base away is much larger.

Participants in the prospective study were aged about 18 to 89 years, lived in approximately 26 United States geographic areas, and enrolled through a virtual design. In the prospective study, participants were assigned to cohorts based on the clinical history participants reported in a screening survey and a study questionnaire. Exposed participants had been in contact with someone with a PCR-confirmed or clinician-diagnosed COVID-19 case within 2 weeks of study entry. In the prospective study, whole blood, serum and a nasopharyngeal or oropharyngeal swab were collected from each participant by mobile phlebotomists. Prospective study participants could optionally give additional blood draws and questionnaires over a 2-month period. Before DNA extraction, prospective study blood samples were shipped either frozen or at room temperature. V loses 6 bases at its end and J loses 5 bases; junction bases beyond the gene matches: 6. CDR1 and CDR2 (LGHDT, YNNKEL) derive from the germline V gene (reference sequence). From its cysteine to its phenylalanine, the CDR3 spans 14 amino acids. Here the CDR3 DNA is all that survives: 42 bases in frame from base 1.

The immunoSEQ Assay, a bias-controlled multiplex PCR, was used to amplify TCRbeta CDR3 regions from genomic DNA. The paper's processing steps were these. Nucleated cell counts per sample were estimated from amplification of reference gene primers within the assay. To quantify the absolute abundance of each unique TCRbeta CDR3 rearrangement, sequence reads were collapsed and filtered. For each sample, productive Simpson clonality was calculated by taking the square root of Simpson's diversity index across productive rearrangements. Drawn from immuneACCESS, this table holds only the in-frame rearrangements with V and J called that TCRdb kept. Clones are partly lost; checked studies trace under half to an unresolved V gene and leave the rest unexplained. V and J calls and clone size are those listed in that table; D and trimming were worked out from the DNA. This sample is represented by 350,000 to 450,000 clones; 80% to 95% of them were singletons. Over 0.7% of the sample comes from the top ten.

Sequencing used PBMCs or T cells enriched from blood (not recorded which). The receptor was derived from a woman aged 40 to 55 who had been exposed to COVID-19. The chain is assembled from TRBV3-1 (or the pseudogene TRBV3-2) and TRBJ1-4; 7 middle bases align to TRBD1. The base sequence is TGTGCCAGCAGAAACAGGGGACAGAATGAAAAACTGTTTTTT. It translates as CASRNRGQNEKLFF.